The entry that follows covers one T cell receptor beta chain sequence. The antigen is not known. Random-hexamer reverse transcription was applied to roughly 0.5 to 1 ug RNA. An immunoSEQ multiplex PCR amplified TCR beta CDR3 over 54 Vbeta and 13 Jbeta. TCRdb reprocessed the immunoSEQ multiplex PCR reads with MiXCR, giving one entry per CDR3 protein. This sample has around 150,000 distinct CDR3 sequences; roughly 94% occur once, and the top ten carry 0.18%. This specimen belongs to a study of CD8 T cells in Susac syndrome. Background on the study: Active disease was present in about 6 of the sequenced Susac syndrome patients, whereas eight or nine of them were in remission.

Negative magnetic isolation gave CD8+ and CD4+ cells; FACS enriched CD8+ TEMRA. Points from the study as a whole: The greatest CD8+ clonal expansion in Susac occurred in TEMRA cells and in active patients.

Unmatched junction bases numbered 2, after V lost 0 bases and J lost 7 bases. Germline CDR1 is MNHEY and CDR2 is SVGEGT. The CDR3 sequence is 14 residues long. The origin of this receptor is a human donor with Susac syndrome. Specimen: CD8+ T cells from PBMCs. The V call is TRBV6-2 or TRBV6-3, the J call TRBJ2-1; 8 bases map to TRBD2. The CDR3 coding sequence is TGTGCCAGCAGTTACTCTCTAGCGGGTAATGAGCAGTTCTTC. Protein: CASSYSLAGNEQFF.